The 5 T cell receptor beta chains below come from one sample, sequenced in a study of blood T cell repertoires in COVID-19. Assay: immunoSEQ multiplex PCR; the TCRdb copy retains only in-frame clones and omits some. In the table there are about 100,000 clones, about 89% of which are singletons. Sequencing was done on a sample of peripheral blood. These receptors all come from a man over 45 with active COVID-19.

This clone was counted only a few times. The chain carries TRBV2 and TRBJ2-2; tentatively, D is TRBD2 (5 bases). Trimming removed 5 bases from V and 9 bases from J, with 16 bases in between. The CDR3 spans 14 residues. Germline loops: CDR1 SNHLY, CDR2 FYNNEI. This CDR3 is CASSTYDGNRELFF. The CDR3 coding sequence is TGTGCCAGCAGTACTTATGACGGGAATCGGGAGCTGTTTTTT. Full variable domain (rest looked up from reference TRBV2 and TRBJ2-2): EPEVTQTPSHQVTQMGQEVILRCVPISNHLYFYWYRQILGQKVEFLVSFYNNEISEKSEIFDDQFSVERPDGSNFTLKIRSTKLEDSAMYFCASSTYDGNRELFFGEGSRLTVL.

This clone was detected only a few times. V gene TRBV25-1 combines with J gene TRBJ1-1, with no clear D. The V gene lost 4 bases and the J gene lost 4 bases, with 10 bases spanning the gap. This CDR3 is 13 amino acids long. CDR1 is MGHDK, CDR2 SYGVNS, per germline. In nucleotides, the CDR3 is TGTGCCAGCAGTGGCTACAGTCTCACTGAAGCTTTCTTT. It codes for CASSGYSLTEAFF.

This chain uses TRBV6-5 with TRBJ1-1; TRBD1 matches 7 bases. Germline CDR1 is MNHEY and CDR2 is SVGAGI. The J segment lost 0 bases and the V segment lost 6 bases, leaving 4 bases of the junction unmatched. The CDR3 loop spans 14 amino acids. The CDR3 here is CASRPDRMNTEAFF. CDR3 nucleotides: TGTGCCAGCAGACCGGACAGGATGAACACTGAAGCTTTCTTT.

This clone came up once. The gene calls are TRBV5-1 and TRBJ2-2; 10 nucleotides match TRBD1. Germline V lookup: CDR1 SGHRS, CDR2 YFSETQ. The V segment lost 4 bases and the J segment 7 bases; nucleotides outside the gene matches: 7. The CDR3 is 15 amino acids. Written as DNA, the CDR3 is TGCGCCAGCAGCCCATCGGGACAGGGGATCGGGGAGCTGTTTTTT. Protein product: CASSPSGQGIGELFF.

This clone has a single count. The chain couples TRBV15 to TRBJ2-5, with 8 bases matching TRBD2. CDR1 LNHNV and CDR2 YYDKDF come from the germline V gene (reference sequence). Trimming took 6 bases from V and 5 from J; bases not matched to a gene: 11. This CDR3 contains 15 residues. The CDR3 loop is CATSRNSGEHETQYF. The CDR3 bases are TGTGCCACCAGTAGAAATAGCGGGGAGCATGAGACCCAGTACTTC. The full variable domain, in which reference TRBV15 and TRBJ2-5 provide the parts outside the CDR3, is DAMVIQNPRYQVTQFGKPVTLSCSQTLNHNVMYWYQQKSSQAPKLLFHYYDKDFNNEADTPDNFQSRRPNTSFCFLDIRSPGLGDTAMYLCATSRNSGEHETQYFGPGTRLLVL.